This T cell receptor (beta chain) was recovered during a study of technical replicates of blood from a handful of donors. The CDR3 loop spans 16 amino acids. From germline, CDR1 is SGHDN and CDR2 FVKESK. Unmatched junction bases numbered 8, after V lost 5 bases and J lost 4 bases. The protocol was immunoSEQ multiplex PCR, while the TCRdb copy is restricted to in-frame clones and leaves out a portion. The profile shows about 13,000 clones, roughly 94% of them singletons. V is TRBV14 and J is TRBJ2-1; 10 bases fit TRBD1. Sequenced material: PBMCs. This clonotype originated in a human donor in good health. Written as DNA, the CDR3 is TGTGCCAGCAGCGAATTTGGACAGGGGGGATACAATGAGCAGTTCTTC. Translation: CASSEFGQGGYNEQFF.